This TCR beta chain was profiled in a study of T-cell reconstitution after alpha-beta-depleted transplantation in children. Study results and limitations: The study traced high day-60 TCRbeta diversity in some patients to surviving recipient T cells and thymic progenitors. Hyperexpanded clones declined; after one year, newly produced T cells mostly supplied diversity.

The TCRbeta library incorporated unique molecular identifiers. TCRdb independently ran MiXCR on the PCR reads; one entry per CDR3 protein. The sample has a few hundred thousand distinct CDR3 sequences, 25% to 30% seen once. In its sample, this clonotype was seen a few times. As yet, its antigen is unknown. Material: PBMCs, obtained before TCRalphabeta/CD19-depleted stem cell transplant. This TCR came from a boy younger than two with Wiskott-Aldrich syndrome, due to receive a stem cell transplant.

The CDR3 nucleotides read TGTGCCAGCAGTTTTTCAAGATTATCCTACGAGCAGTACTTC. This encodes CASSFSRLSYEQYF. This sequence joins TRBV28 and TRBJ2-7; no clear D. The CDR3 is 14 residues long. V gave up 3 bases and J gave up 1 base, with 10 bases separating them. The germline gives CDR1 MDHEN, CDR2 SYDVKM.